One and the same sample provided the 5 T cell receptor beta chains below, sequenced in a study of T cells after somatic rescue of genetic block. Here immunoSEQ multiplex PCR was the method, and the copy in TCRdb shows in-frame clones only, minus some. The sample contains about 67,000 clones, 92% of which appear only once. The sequencing sample was made of peripheral blood mononuclear cells (PBMCs). The origin of the receptors is a man aged 40-49 years.

V and J are TRBV5-6 and TRBJ2-1; D remains ambiguous. V was shortened by 4 bases and J by 7 bases, with 6 bases between the two germline ends. Germline values: CDR1 SGHDT, CDR2 YYEEEE. The CDR3 is 11 amino acids. For the CDR3, the DNA is TGTGCCAGCAGCGTTCGTAATGAGCAGTTCTTC. Amino acid sequence: CASSVRNEQFF.

Only one count was recorded for this clone. The rearrangement joins TRBV2 to TRBJ2-2, with D uncertain. This CDR3 region has 16 residues. Trimming stripped 6 bases from V and 0 bases from J, with 14 bases between. Germline V gives CDR1 SNHLY, CDR2 FYNNEI. Here the CDR3 reads CASREAPGPNTGELFF. CDR3 bases: TGTGCCAGCAGAGAGGCTCCGGGCCCGAACACCGGGGAGCTGTTTTTT.

This chain uses TRBV5-6 with TRBJ1-1, with a possible D match to TRBD1 (5 bases). The V and J ends lost 0 bases and 0 bases respectively, with 9 bases between them. The CDR3 runs 15 residues. From germline, CDR1 is SGHDT and CDR2 YYEEEE. The CDR3 DNA reads TGTGCCAGCAGCTTGGTTGACAGTTTGAACACTGAAGCTTTCTTT. Amino acid sequence: CASSLVDSLNTEAFF. The variable domain in full, with the rest retrieved from reference TRBV5-6 and TRBJ1-1, is DAGVTQSPTHLIKTRGQQVTLRCSPKSGHDTVSWYQQALGQGPQFIFQYYEEEERQRGNFPDRFSGHQFPNYSSELNVNALLLGDSALYLCASSLVDSLNTEAFFGQGTRLTVV.

This clone was picked up one time. The chain uses TRBV12-5 and TRBJ2-1, with a tentative D call TRBD2 (5 bases). Germline values: CDR1 LGHNT, CDR2 FRNRAP. Trimming removed 2 bases at V and 5 bases at J, with 16 bases between. There are 16 residues in the CDR3. The CDR3 protein is CASGLNRGLGDNEQFF. The CDR3 region has the DNA TGTGCTAGTGGTTTGAACAGAGGACTCGGAGACAATGAGCAGTTCTTC. Variable domain in full (rest from reference TRBV12-5 and TRBJ2-1): DARVTQTPRHKVTEMGQEVTMRCQPILGHNTVFWYRQTMMQGLELLAYFRNRAPLDDSGMPKDRFSAEMPDATLATLKIQPSEPRDSAVYFCASGLNRGLGDNEQFFGPGTRLTVL.

The gene calls are TRBV25-1 and TRBJ1-2; possible D gene TRBD1, 5 bases. The CDR3 consists of 14 residues. V gave up 5 bases and J gave up 4 bases, with 14 bases separating them. Germline lookup yields CDR1 MGHDK and CDR2 SYGVNS. CDR3 coding DNA: TGTGCCAGCAGTCTGGGACCCTCAGGCTATGGCTACACCTTC. Translating it yields CASSLGPSGYGYTF.